The 7 T cell receptor beta chains given below trace back to one sample, sequenced in a study of T cells in Graves' hyperthyroidism and ophthalmopathy. The source material, RNA transcripts, was used to amplify TCR beta CDR3 regions. Researchers ran a first-round RT-PCR on the TCR CDR3 using the HTBI primer set. TCRdb reprocessed the multiplex PCR reads with MiXCR, giving one entry per CDR3 protein. The repertoire has hundreds of thousands of distinct CDR3 sequences, about 14% of them found once; the top ten carry around 13%. The sample comprised blood. These receptors came from a man aged 18 to 35 with Graves' ophthalmopathy.

This clonotype has at least ten counts. The chain combines TRBV27 with TRBJ2-7, with TRBD2 as a possible D gene (7 bases). The CDR3 length is 16 residues. The germline V gene encodes CDR1 MNHEY and CDR2 SMNVEV (reference sequence). Trimming took 3 bases from V and 0 from J, leaving 15 bases between them. CDR3 sequence reads: CASSFWGGASSYEQYF. CDR3 nucleotides: TGTGCCAGCAGTTTTTGGGGGGGGGCAAGCTCCTACGAGCAGTACTTC.

This clonotype was picked up many times. The gene calls are TRBV11-3 and TRBJ2-7; TRBD2 aligns across 11 bases. Per germline, CDR1 SGHNT and CDR2 YENEEA. The CDR3 runs 14 residues. V dropped 5 bases and J dropped 2; count of bases not matched to a gene: 2. CDR3: CASSLSGRAYEQYF. Here the CDR3 DNA reads TGTGCCAGCAGCCTTAGCGGGAGGGCCTACGAGCAGTACTTC.

This chain joins TRBV7-8 and TRBJ1-6; D unclear. Germline V gene lookup returns CDR1 SGHVS and CDR2 FQNEAQ. This CDR3 region has 15 residues. Trimming stripped 1 base from V and 2 bases from J, with 6 bases between. CDR3 region: CASSLDKTYNSPLHF. Here the CDR3 DNA reads TGTGCCAGCAGCTTAGATAAGACCTATAATTCACCCCTCCACTTT.

This clonotype was found many times. The CDR3 loop is CATSRGTGGQQPQHF. In nucleotides, the CDR3 is TGTGCCACCAGCAGAGGGACAGGGGGCCAGCAGCCCCAGCATTTT. The chain joins TRBV15 to TRBJ1-5; 11 bases are a match to TRBD1. Losses at the gene ends were 1 base for V and 7 bases for J; bases not matched to a gene: 3. CDR3 length: 15 residues. Germline V gene data show CDR1 as LNHNV and CDR2 as YYDKDF (reference sequence).

This clonotype has at least ten counts. The V gene is TRBV3-1, the J gene TRBJ2-1; TRBD2 aligns across 13 bases. The CDR3 runs 18 residues. The germline gives CDR1 LGHDT, CDR2 YNNKEL (reference sequence). With 7 bases clipped from V and 2 bases from J, the junction kept 11 bases outside the gene matches. The CDR3 coding sequence is TGTGCCAGCACCACATCCCCGGGACTAGCGGGAACCTACAATGAGCAGTTCTTC. Translating gives CASTTSPGLAGTYNEQFF.

This clonotype showed up just a few times. This chain connects TRBV7-9 to TRBJ2-1, with D possibly matching TRBD2 (5 bases). The germline CDR1 and CDR2 sequences are SEHNR and FQNEAQ (reference sequence). The CDR3 is 13 residues long. V gave up 2 bases and J gave up 14 bases, with 16 bases separating them. CDR3: CASSLNPGIAKFF. The DNA of the CDR3 is TGTGCCAGCAGCTTAAATCCGGGAATAGCGAAGTTCTTC. The whole variable domain, filled in from reference TRBV7-9 and TRBJ2-1, reads DTGVSQNPRHKITKRGQNVTFRCDPISEHNRLYWYRQTLGQGPEFLTYFQNEAQLEKSRLLSDRFSAERPKGSFSTLEIQRTEQGDSAMYLCASSLNPGIAKFFGPGTRLTVL.

This clonotype was counted at least ten times. V gene TRBV12-3 or TRBV12-4 combines with J gene TRBJ1-1; perhaps TRBD1 as D (6 bases). V lost 3 bases and J lost 10, with 15 bases in between. The CDR3 has 13 residues. In DNA form, the CDR3 reads TGTGCCAGCAGTTTTACCTCGACAGGTGGAGCTTTCTTT. It translates to CASSFTSTGGAFF.